The 23 T cell receptor beta chains reported below all come from one sample, sequenced in a study of early T cells in non-severe SARS-CoV-2 infection. TCRdb reprocessed the 5' RACE reads with MiXCR, giving one entry per CDR3 protein. This table has approximately 97,000 distinct CDR3 sequences, 9.5% to 12% appearing once. Sequenced material: whole blood, taken at baseline. The source of these receptors is an adult who was a healthcare worker with PCR-confirmed SARS-CoV-2 infection or an uninfected control (not recorded which).

In its sample, this clonotype was seen a few times. J is TRBJ1-2 and V is TRBV15; D is ambiguous. The CDR3 contains 15 residues. Trimming shortened V by 0 bases and J by 5 bases, and 13 bases separated the two germline ends. Germline-derived CDR1 and CDR2 are LNHNV and YYDKDF (reference sequence). The CDR3 DNA follows: TGTGCCACCAGCAGAGATATTGGGCCGGAATATGGCTACACCTTC. Its protein is CATSRDIGPEYGYTF.

Only a few counts were recorded for this clonotype. This sequence joins TRBV4-3 and TRBJ2-5; D remains ambiguous. Trimming shortened V by 0 bases and J by 2 bases, and 10 bases separated the two germline ends. The CDR3 has 15 amino acids. Germline V lookup: CDR1 LGHNA, CDR2 YSLEER. The CDR3 loop reads CASSQDLGGQETQYF. CDR3 DNA: TGCGCCAGCAGCCAAGATTTGGGCGGACAAGAGACCCAGTACTTC.

This chain joins TRBV5-4 and TRBJ2-2; 7 bases agree with TRBD2. Germline V CDR1 and CDR2: SGHNT, YYREEE (reference sequence). V shed 7 bases and J 2 bases; nucleotides not matched to a gene: 11. The CDR3 contains 16 residues. CDR3 sequence: CASSPTRGLNTGELFF. As DNA, the CDR3 is TGTGCCAGCTCTCCTACGCGGGGGTTAAACACCGGGGAGCTGTTTTTT.

In regard to this clonotype: Mismatch with germline at one junction end may stem from a read error. The rearrangement joins TRBV7-9 to TRBJ2-3; 7 bases align to TRBD2. CDR1 is SEHNR and CDR2 is FQNEAQ in the germline V gene (reference sequence). This CDR3 is built from 16 residues. The CDR3 nucleotides read TGTGCTAGCAGCGATCCGACTAGCTATAGCACAGATACGCAGTATTTT. Residues: CASSDPTSYSTDTQYF. The entire variable domain, with the rest obtained from reference TRBV7-9 and TRBJ2-3, is as follows: DTGVSQNPRHKITKRGQNVTFRCDPISEHNRLYWYRQTLGQGPEFLTYFQNEAQLEKSRLLSDRFSAERPKGSFSTLEIQRTEQGDSAMYLCASSDPTSYSTDTQYFGPGTRLTVL.

The chain carries TRBV5-4 and TRBJ2-7; D is perhaps TRBD2 (6 bases). The V end lost 7 bases, the J end lost 2 bases, and 13 bases lay between the germline ends. Per the germline V gene, CDR1 is SGHNT and CDR2 is YYREEE (reference sequence). The CDR3 runs to 13 residues. This CDR3 reads CASSTGGAYEQYF. The CDR3 nucleotides read TGTGCCAGCTCTACCGGCGGGGCCTACGAGCAGTACTTC.

There are a few counts of this clonotype. This chain links TRBV6-5 with TRBJ2-7, with D perhaps being TRBD1 or TRBD2 (5 bases each). The V end lost 2 bases, the J end lost 2 bases, and 13 bases lay between the germline ends. The germline CDR1 and CDR2 sequences are MNHEY and SVGAGI. The CDR3 is 15 amino acids. The CDR3 sequence is CASSYDPGRPYEQYF. The CDR3 DNA follows: TGTGCCAGCAGTTACGACCCGGGGCGTCCCTACGAGCAGTACTTC.

V is TRBV27 and J is TRBJ2-1; maybe TRBD1 (6 bases). This CDR3 has 13 residues. V lost 3 bases and J 15 bases, leaving 18 bases between the germline ends. From germline, CDR1 is MNHEY and CDR2 SMNVEV (reference sequence). The CDR3 nucleotides are TGTGCCAGCAGTTTGGGGGCTAGAGGATTAGCGTTCTTC. Amino acid sequence: CASSLGARGLAFF.

The chain combines TRBV13 with TRBJ2-2; TRBD1 might be the D (6 bases). From germline, CDR1 is PRHDT and CDR2 FYEKMQ (reference sequence). The CDR3 has 15 amino acids. With 0 bases removed from V and 3 bases from J, the gap between germline ends came to 8 bases. In nucleotides, the CDR3 is TGTGCCAGCAGCTTAGGACAGGGTTACACCGGGGAGCTGTTTTTT. Amino acid sequence: CASSLGQGYTGELFF.

Concerning this clonotype itself: A junction end diverges from the germline sequence, so it may reflect a read error. V is TRBV2 and J is TRBJ2-2, with 11 nucleotides matching TRBD2. The CDR3 spans 15 residues. Per germline, CDR1 SNHLY and CDR2 FYNNEI. CDR3: CASKTSGTTTGELFF. The CDR3 DNA follows: TGCGCCAGCAAGACTAGCGGGACTACCACCGGGGAGCTGTTTTTT.

This chain uses TRBV9 with TRBJ2-3; D is undetermined. Germline CDR1 reads SGDLS; CDR2 reads YYNGEE. Trimming removed 4 bases at V and 6 bases at J, with 6 bases between. The CDR3 sequence is 11 residues long. CDR3 nucleotides: TGTGCCAGCAGCTACGGGGATACGCAGTATTTT. Translation: CASSYGDTQYF.

This clonotype came up a few times. This chain connects TRBV20-1 to TRBJ1-3, with D maybe TRBD1 (6 bases). V was clipped by 6 bases and J by 2 bases, with 14 bases between them. The CDR3 totals 14 residues. Germline V gene data show CDR1 as DFQATT and CDR2 as SNEGSKA (reference sequence). The CDR3 sequence: CSALHRVAGNTIYF. The CDR3 DNA reads as TGCAGTGCCCTTCACAGGGTCGCTGGAAACACCATATATTTT.

In its sample, this clonotype was seen a few times. V usage is TRBV9 and J usage is TRBJ2-1; 7 nucleotides match TRBD2. V lost 0 bases, J lost 5 bases, and 5 bases stayed unmatched. The V gene's germline CDR1 is SGDLS and CDR2 YYNGEE. The CDR3 has 15 amino acids. The CDR3 is CASSVASSGNNEQFF. The CDR3 region has the DNA TGTGCCAGCAGCGTAGCCTCTAGCGGAAACAATGAGCAGTTCTTC.

The chain combines TRBV5-1 with TRBJ2-5; unclear D gene. The CDR3 is 14 residues long. Germline V gene lookup returns CDR1 SGHRS and CDR2 YFSETQ. V lost 0 bases and J lost 1, with 7 bases in between. DNA for the CDR3: TGCGCCAGCAGCTTGGGAAGCTCCCAAGAGACCCAGTACTTC. This translates into CASSLGSSQETQYF.

The sample holds a few counts of this clonotype. J is TRBJ1-1 and V is TRBV2; tentative D call: TRBD1 (6 bases). CDR1 is SNHLY and CDR2 is FYNNEI in the germline V gene. V was clipped by 5 bases and J by 4 bases, with 17 bases between them. The CDR3 covers 15 residues. The DNA of the CDR3 is TGTGCCAGCAGTCCAGCCCTCGGACAGTCCACTGAAGCTTTCTTT. It encodes CASSPALGQSTEAFF.

In the case of this clonotype: Germline and junction disagree at one end, which may indicate a read error. The chain links TRBV5-1 to TRBJ1-1, with D possibly being TRBD1 (6 bases). The CDR3 totals 14 residues. Germline CDR1 reads SGHRS; CDR2 reads YFSETQ. Written as DNA, the CDR3 is TGTGCCAGCAGCTTGGACAGTTCGATCACTGAAGCTTTCTTT. Amino acids: CASSLDSSITEAFF.

This clonotype counts as medium-sized (0.01 to 0.1%). The chain recombines TRBV20-1 with TRBJ2-7; 10 positions agree with TRBD2. Germline trimming cut 5 bases from V and 5 bases from J; bases unmatched to any gene: 6. The germline V gene encodes CDR1 DFQATT and CDR2 SNEGSKA (reference sequence). The CDR3 runs 13 residues. This CDR3 reads CSAGGLAGDEQYF. For the CDR3, the DNA is TGCAGTGCTGGGGGGCTAGCGGGAGACGAGCAGTACTTC.

J is TRBJ1-5 and V is TRBV6-5; D perhaps matches TRBD1 (5 bases). Looked up from germline, CDR1 is MNHEY and CDR2 is SVGAGI. CDR3 length equals 14 residues. V was pared by 2 bases and J by 7 bases, with 12 bases between. The CDR3 loop is CASSYGGAGQPQHF. The CDR3, as DNA: TGTGCCAGCAGTTACGGGGGAGCAGGGCAGCCCCAGCATTTT.

This clonotype has only one observation. One base away lies a much larger clone, so this may be a sequencing read error. The chain recombines TRBV29-1 with TRBJ2-7; D not resolved. Trimming removed 6 bases from V and 0 bases from J, with 9 bases in between. CDR1 and CDR2 from the germline V gene are SQVTM and ANQGSEA. This CDR3 is 12 amino acids long. The CDR3: CSVENSSYEQYF. CDR3 nucleotides: TGCAGCGTCGAAAACAGCTCCTACGAGCAGTACTTC.

This clonotype was observed a handful of times. This rearrangement joins TRBV11-2 to TRBJ2-1; D call uncertain. V lost 1 base and J lost 3, with 7 bases in between. This CDR3 spans 14 amino acids. Per the germline V gene, CDR1 is SGHAT and CDR2 is FQNNGV. CDR3: CASSLGVVYNEQFF. DNA of the CDR3: TGTGCCAGCAGCTTAGGGGTCGTCTACAATGAGCAGTTCTTC.

Ten or more counts support this clonotype. The chain couples TRBV6-4 to TRBJ2-3, with D perhaps matching TRBD1 or TRBD2 (5 bases each). Germline CDR1 reads MRHNA; CDR2 reads SNTAGT. This CDR3 has 16 amino acids. Trimming pared 3 bases from V and 0 bases from J, leaving 13 bases between. Written as DNA, the CDR3 is TGTGCCAGCAGTGAGGTGGGGGACGCTAGCACAGATACGCAGTATTTT. Amino acids: CASSEVGDASTDTQYF.

This clonotype was seen at least ten times. The chain links TRBV20-1 to TRBJ2-3; no reliable D call. V was pared by 3 bases and J by 4 bases, with 8 bases between. This CDR3 region has 12 residues. Germline values: CDR1 DFQATT, CDR2 SNEGSKA (reference sequence). CDR3: CSASGSSDTQYF. The CDR3 DNA follows: TGCAGTGCTAGTGGTTCATCAGATACGCAGTATTTT.

This clonotype was counted between two and nine times. The rearrangement uses TRBV5-6 and TRBJ2-3, with a possible D match to TRBD1 (5 bases). Germline values: CDR1 SGHDT, CDR2 YYEEEE. Trimming stripped 1 base from V and 4 bases from J, with 7 bases between. CDR3 length equals 13 residues. The DNA of the CDR3 is TGTGCCAGCAGCTTGCAGGGCGCAGATACGCAGTATTTT. Amino acids: CASSLQGADTQYF.

This clonotype was counted ten times or more. The genes are TRBV20-1 and TRBJ2-2; unclear D gene. This CDR3 has 13 amino acids. Trimming took 7 bases from V and 0 from J, leaving 9 bases between them. The germline gives CDR1 DFQATT, CDR2 SNEGSKA (reference sequence). CDR3 DNA: TGCAGTGTCGCCTACGCGAACACCGGGGAGCTGTTTTTT. Amino acids: CSVAYANTGELFF.